This T cell receptor (beta chain) was identified in a study of a mutant IDH1 vaccine in newly diagnosed glioma. A word on this clone: What it recognizes is unknown.

The CDR3 totals 16 residues. Looked up from germline, CDR1 is SEHNR and CDR2 is FQNEAQ (reference sequence). Trimming took 0 bases from V and 2 from J, leaving 10 bases between them. Generated by immunoSEQ multiplex PCR, the TCRdb table keeps only in-frame clones and is missing some. The repertoire holds about 83,000 clones, with around 90% as singletons. Time point in this sample: week 5, during vaccination. Vaccine doses each comprised 300 ug of mutant IDH1 20-mer peptide, with topical imiquimod. The rearrangement links TRBV7-9 to TRBJ2-2, with D possibly matching TRBD2 (6 bases). The source is a woman between 45 and 65 years old with glioma. This sample comprised PBMCs, obtained from a glioma patient whose treatment included an IDH1 peptide vaccine. This CDR3 is CASSLASGSNTGELFF. The CDR3 bases are TGTGCCAGCAGCTTAGCTTCCGGGAGTAACACCGGGGAGCTGTTTTTT.